This T cell receptor (beta chain) was retrieved from a study of blood T cell repertoires in COVID-19. Study as a whole: Acute-phase and convalescent COVID-19 samples originated in the United States, Italy and Spain. T cells, B-cell-depleted T cells, or PBMCs supplied cDNA or gDNA.

There are 13 residues in the CDR3. Per germline, CDR1 SGHNT and CDR2 YYREEE (reference sequence). V was shortened by 3 bases and J by 4 bases, with 11 bases between the two germline ends. Per the original methods: Estimates of nucleated cell counts were drawn from the amplification of reference gene primers. The table came from immunoSEQ multiplex PCR; TCRdb's copy has only in-frame clones and leaves some out. The V and J calls and clone size come from that table; D and trimming were worked out from the DNA. Of tens of thousands of clones listed, around 84% are singletons. The sample taken for sequencing was peripheral blood. This clonotype was obtained from a man in his 70s with acute or convalescent COVID-19. This chain joins TRBV5-4 and TRBJ2-7; TRBD1 might be the D (6 bases). In DNA, the CDR3 is TGTGCCAGCAGCTCCGGACAGTTATACGAGCAGTACTTC. Its protein is CASSSGQLYEQYF.